Below are 16 T cell receptor beta chains sequenced from a single sample in a study of T cells in narcolepsy. TCRdb's copy holds only in-frame clones and misses some; the assay was immunoSEQ multiplex PCR. The sample comprises 25,000 to 35,000 clones, 79% of which are singletons, and 6% to 7% rests with the top ten. Sample: memory (CD45RA-) CD4+ T cells from blood. The receptors here all came from a human donor in good health.

The rearrangement links TRBV4-2 to TRBJ1-1; D perhaps matches TRBD1 (6 bases). The CDR3 consists of 17 residues. Germline V gene sequence: CDR1 LGHNA, CDR2 YNFKEQ. The ends were cut back, 4 bases at V and 3 bases at J, with 21 bases in the middle. Here the CDR3 DNA reads TGTGCCAGCAGCCGAATACTCGAGGGGGGCGCGGACACTGAAGCTTTCTTT. Translating it yields CASSRILEGGADTEAFF.

In the case of this clone: Germline and junction disagree at one end, which may indicate a read error. The chain links TRBV5-4 to TRBJ2-5; the D call may be TRBD1 or TRBD2 (5 bases each). The CDR3 loop spans 14 amino acids. Germline V gene lookup returns CDR1 SGHNT and CDR2 YYREEE (reference sequence). The CDR3 loop is CASSPGADQETQYF. The DNA for the CDR3 is TGCGCCAGCAGCCCCGGGGCAGACCAAGAGACCCAGTACTTC. The variable domain in full, completed from reference TRBV5-4 and TRBJ2-5, reads ETGVTQSPTHLIKTRGQQVTLRCSSQSGHNTVSWYQQALGQGPQFIFQYYREEENGRGNFPPRFSGLQFPNYSSELNVNALELDDSALYLCASSPGADQETQYFGPGTRLLVL.

This chain connects TRBV6-1 to TRBJ2-4; D tentatively reads TRBD1 or TRBD2 (6 bases each). Germline V gene lookup returns CDR1 MNHNS and CDR2 SASEGT. The V end lost 5 bases, the J end lost 6 bases, and 11 bases lay between the germline ends. The length of the CDR3 is 13 residues. This chain's CDR3 is CASSPGGRNIQYF. The CDR3, as DNA: TGTGCCAGCAGTCCCGGGGGCAGAAACATTCAGTACTTC.

Only a few counts were recorded for this clone. The CDR3 spells CASSYGGAAYEQYF. As DNA, the CDR3 is TGTGCCAGCAGTTACGGCGGGGCAGCCTACGAGCAGTACTTC. The chain links TRBV6-6 to TRBJ2-7, with D perhaps TRBD2 (6 bases). The germline gives CDR1 MNHNY, CDR2 SVGAGI (reference sequence). The ends were cut back, 2 bases at V and 2 bases at J, with 10 bases in the middle. The CDR3 totals 14 residues.

The gene calls are TRBV15 and TRBJ2-1; D tentatively fits TRBD1 or TRBD2 (5 bases each). Trimming removed 6 bases at V and 5 bases at J, with 23 bases between. Germline V gene sequence: CDR1 LNHNV, CDR2 YYDKDF (reference sequence). The CDR3 sequence is 17 residues long. As DNA, the CDR3 is TGTGCCACCAGACCGGCAGGGTCCTTACGGGGACACAATGAGCAGTTCTTC. Encoded protein: CATRPAGSLRGHNEQFF.

The CDR3 loop is CASSEVSVNQPQHF. The CDR3 DNA reads as TGTGCCAGCAGTGAAGTGTCGGTGAATCAGCCCCAGCATTTT. The chain carries TRBV2 and TRBJ1-5; unclear D gene. The germline V gene encodes CDR1 SNHLY and CDR2 FYNNEI. This CDR3 comprises 14 residues. V was trimmed by 1 base and J by 4 bases, leaving 8 bases between them.

The CDR3 DNA sequence: TGTGCCAGCTCACCACAGGGAGGGGACAATGAGCAGTTCTTC. This encodes CASSPQGGDNEQFF. J is TRBJ2-1 and V is TRBV18; TRBD2 aligns across 7 bases. Germline V gives CDR1 KGHSH, CDR2 LQKENI. The CDR3 consists of 14 residues. V trimming: 1 base; J trimming: 5 bases; junction bases outside the gene matches: 2.

The chain carries TRBV10-3 and TRBJ1-5; the D is unclear. Germline values: CDR1 ENHRY, CDR2 SYGVKD. Trimming removed 0 bases from V and 5 bases from J, with 17 bases in between. CDR3 length: 17 amino acids. CDR3 residues: CAISESPFKNSDQPQHF. CDR3 in DNA: TGTGCCATCAGTGAGTCGCCATTTAAGAATTCTGATCAGCCCCAGCATTTT.

The chain joins TRBV10-1 to TRBJ2-7; D is ambiguous. The CDR3 runs to 11 residues. Trimming left V 2 bases short and J 11 bases short, with 10 bases between. Germline V gene data show CDR1 as WNHNN and CDR2 as SYGVQD (reference sequence). CDR3 sequence reads: CASSEGPSKYF. In nucleotides, the CDR3 is TGCGCCAGCAGTGAGGGGCCAAGCAAGTACTTC.

There are a few counts of this clone. This chain joins TRBV2 and TRBJ1-3; D remains ambiguous. The CDR3 extends over 14 amino acids. V was cut by 3 bases and J by 0 bases, with 6 bases left in between. Per germline, CDR1 SNHLY and CDR2 FYNNEI. The CDR3 nucleotides are TGTGCCAGCAGTGAGATGCACTCTGGAAACACCATATATTTT. Translating gives CASSEMHSGNTIYF.

V is TRBV28 and J is TRBJ1-2; possibly TRBD1 for D (6 bases). V was clipped by 6 bases and J by 7 bases, with 12 bases between them. The CDR3 loop spans 12 amino acids. Per the germline V gene, CDR1 is MDHEN and CDR2 is SYDVKM. This CDR3 is CASRGGGGGYTF. The CDR3 DNA sequence: TGTGCCAGCAGGGGGGGAGGGGGTGGCTACACCTTC.

The chain joins TRBV6-5 to TRBJ1-1, with 7 bases fitting TRBD1. The germline V gene encodes CDR1 MNHEY and CDR2 SVGAGI. The CDR3 has 15 residues. The ends lost 1 base at V and 1 base at J; junction bases unmatched: 3. CDR3 sequence: CASSYLDRENTEAFF. The CDR3 DNA sequence: TGTGCCAGCAGTTACTTAGACAGGGAGAACACTGAAGCTTTCTTT.

The chain recombines TRBV2 with TRBJ2-5, with 12 bases lining up with TRBD1. The CDR3 covers 17 residues. J lost 6 bases, V lost 4 bases, and 12 bases had no gene match. Germline CDR1 and CDR2: SNHLY and FYNNEI. The CDR3, as DNA: TGTGCCAGCAGTGGTGGGGACAGGGGGCGCGGTAGCAAGACCCAGTACTTC. Translated, it gives CASSGGDRGRGSKTQYF.

CDR3 region: CASSPTSGRIDTQYF. The CDR3 DNA reads TGTGCCAGCAGCCCGACTAGCGGGAGGATAGATACGCAGTATTTT. The J gene is TRBJ2-3, the V gene TRBV5-5, with 13 bases that match TRBD2. This CDR3 contains 15 residues. Trimming took 4 bases from V and 5 from J; bases not matched to a gene: 4. Germline CDR1 and CDR2: SGHKS and YYEKEE (reference sequence).

The chain's CDR3 is CATSGPGTGNIQYF. CDR3 sequence (DNA): TGTGCCACCAGCGGACCCGGGACCGGGAACATTCAGTACTTC. The V call is TRBV15, the J call TRBJ2-4, with D perhaps given as TRBD1 or TRBD2 (5 bases each). The CDR3 runs 14 residues. Germline values: CDR1 LNHNV, CDR2 YYDKDF (reference sequence). The V and J ends lost 5 bases and 7 bases respectively, with 15 bases between them.

The J gene is TRBJ1-5, the V gene TRBV6-1; weak D call: TRBD1 (5 bases). Germline V gives CDR1 MNHNS, CDR2 SASEGT. Trimming removed 11 bases from V and 0 bases from J, with 11 bases in between. This CDR3 region has 13 residues. The CDR3 region has the DNA TGTGCCGGCCGCAGGGATAGCAATCAGCCCCAGCATTTT. The encoded protein is CAGRRDSNQPQHF.